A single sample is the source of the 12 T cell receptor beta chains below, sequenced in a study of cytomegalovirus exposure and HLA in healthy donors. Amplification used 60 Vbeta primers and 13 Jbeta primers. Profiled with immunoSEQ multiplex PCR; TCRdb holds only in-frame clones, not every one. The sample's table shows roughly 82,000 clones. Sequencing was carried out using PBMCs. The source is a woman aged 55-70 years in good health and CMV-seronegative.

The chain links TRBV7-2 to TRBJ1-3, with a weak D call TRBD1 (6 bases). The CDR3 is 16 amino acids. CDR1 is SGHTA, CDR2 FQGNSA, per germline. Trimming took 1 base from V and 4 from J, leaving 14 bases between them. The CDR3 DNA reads TGTGCCAGCAGCTTAGTCTCAGGGGTTTTGGGAAACACCATATATTTT. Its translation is CASSLVSGVLGNTIYF.

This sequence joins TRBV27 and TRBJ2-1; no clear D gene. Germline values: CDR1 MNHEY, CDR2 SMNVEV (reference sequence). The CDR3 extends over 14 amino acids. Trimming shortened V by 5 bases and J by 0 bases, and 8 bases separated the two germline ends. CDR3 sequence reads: CASSPFSSYNEQFF. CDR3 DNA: TGTGCCAGCAGTCCGTTCAGCTCCTACAATGAGCAGTTCTTC.

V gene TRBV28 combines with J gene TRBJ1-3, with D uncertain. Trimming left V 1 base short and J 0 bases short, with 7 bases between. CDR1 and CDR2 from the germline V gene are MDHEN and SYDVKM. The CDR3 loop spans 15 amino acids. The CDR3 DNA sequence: TGTGCCAGCAGTTTATATAGGAGCTCTGGAAACACCATATATTTT. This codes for CASSLYRSSGNTIYF.

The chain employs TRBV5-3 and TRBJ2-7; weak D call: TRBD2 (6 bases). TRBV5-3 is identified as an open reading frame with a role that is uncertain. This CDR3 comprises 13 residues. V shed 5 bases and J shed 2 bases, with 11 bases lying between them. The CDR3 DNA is TGTGCCAGAAGACGATGGAGGGCCTACGAGCAGTACTTC. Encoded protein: CARRRWRAYEQYF.

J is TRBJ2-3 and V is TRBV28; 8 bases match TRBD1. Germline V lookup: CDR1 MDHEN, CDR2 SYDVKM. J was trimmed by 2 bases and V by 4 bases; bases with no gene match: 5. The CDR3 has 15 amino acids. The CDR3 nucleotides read TGTGCCAGCAGTTCCCGGGACAGGCACACAGATACGCAGTATTTT. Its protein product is CASSSRDRHTDTQYF.

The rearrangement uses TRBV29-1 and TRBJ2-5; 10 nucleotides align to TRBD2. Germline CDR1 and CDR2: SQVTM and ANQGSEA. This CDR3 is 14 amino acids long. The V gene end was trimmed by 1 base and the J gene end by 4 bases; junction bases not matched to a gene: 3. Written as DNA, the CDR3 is TGCAGCGTTGAAGGAGCGGGAGGGACAGAGACCCAGTACTTC. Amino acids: CSVEGAGGTETQYF.

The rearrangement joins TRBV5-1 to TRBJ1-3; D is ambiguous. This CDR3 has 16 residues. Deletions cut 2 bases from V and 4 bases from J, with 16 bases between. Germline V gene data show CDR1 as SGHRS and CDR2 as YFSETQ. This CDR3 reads CASSFGSGGTGNTIYF. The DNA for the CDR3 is TGCGCCAGCAGCTTCGGCTCCGGAGGAACCGGAAACACCATATATTTT.

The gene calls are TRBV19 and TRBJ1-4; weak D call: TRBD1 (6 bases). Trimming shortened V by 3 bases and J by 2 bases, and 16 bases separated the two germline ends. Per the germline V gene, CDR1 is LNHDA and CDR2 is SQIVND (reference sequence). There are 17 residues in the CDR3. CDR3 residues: CASSIPRTDKTNEKLFF. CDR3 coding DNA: TGTGCCAGTAGTATCCCGCGGACAGATAAGACTAATGAAAAACTGTTTTTT. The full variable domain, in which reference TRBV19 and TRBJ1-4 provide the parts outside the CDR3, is DGGITQSPKYLFRKEGQNVTLSCEQNLNHDAMYWYRQDPGQGLRLIYYSQIVNDFQKGDIAEGYSVSREKKESFPLTVTSAQKNPTAFYLCASSIPRTDKTNEKLFFGSGTQLSVL.

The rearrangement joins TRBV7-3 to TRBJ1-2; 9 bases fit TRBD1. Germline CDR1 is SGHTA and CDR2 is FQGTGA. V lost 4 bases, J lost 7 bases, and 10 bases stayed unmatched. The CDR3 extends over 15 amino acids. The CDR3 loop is CASSSPGQGGRGYTF. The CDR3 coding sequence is TGTGCCAGCAGCTCCCCGGGACAGGGAGGTCGTGGCTACACCTTC.

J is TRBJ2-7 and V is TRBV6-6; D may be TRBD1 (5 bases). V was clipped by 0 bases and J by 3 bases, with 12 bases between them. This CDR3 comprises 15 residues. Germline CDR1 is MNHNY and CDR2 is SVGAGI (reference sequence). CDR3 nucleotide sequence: TGTGCCAGCAGTTACTCCTTTCGGACAAACTACGAGCAGTACTTC. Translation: CASSYSFRTNYEQYF.

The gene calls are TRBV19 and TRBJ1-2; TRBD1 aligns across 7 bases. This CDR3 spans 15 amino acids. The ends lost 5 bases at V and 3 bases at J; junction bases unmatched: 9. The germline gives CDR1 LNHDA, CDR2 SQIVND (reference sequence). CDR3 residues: CASSPSDRADYGYTF. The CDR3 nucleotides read TGTGCCAGTAGTCCATCCGACAGGGCCGACTATGGCTACACCTTC.

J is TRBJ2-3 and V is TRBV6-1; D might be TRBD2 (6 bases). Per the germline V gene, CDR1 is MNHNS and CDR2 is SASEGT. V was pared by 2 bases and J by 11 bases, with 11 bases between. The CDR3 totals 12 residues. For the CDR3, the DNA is TGTGCCAGCAGTGAACAGGGACTCAGGCAGTATTTT. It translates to CASSEQGLRQYF.